The 18 T cell receptor beta chains presented below share a single source sample, sequenced in a study of T-cell reconstitution after alpha-beta-depleted transplantation in children. Researchers prepared the TCRbeta library using unique molecular identifiers, the study reports. A single record per CDR3 protein comes from TCRdb applying MiXCR to the PCR reads. The sample has 700,000 or so distinct CDR3 sequences, less than 15% seen once. The sequencing used PBMCs, collected before TCRalphabeta/CD19-depleted stem cell transplant. The receptor source for this set is a girl aged 2 to 10 with congenital amegakaryocytic thrombocytopenia, due to receive a stem cell transplant.

Ten or more counts support this clonotype. The CDR3, as DNA: TGCGCCAGCAGCTTGGATGGTCGGCGAACCGGGGAGCTGTTTTTT. Its translation is CASSLDGRRTGELFF. The V call is TRBV5-1, the J call TRBJ2-2; unclear D gene. This CDR3 contains 15 residues. Trimming took 0 bases from V and 5 from J, leaving 11 bases between them. The V gene's germline CDR1 is SGHRS and CDR2 YFSETQ.

The table lists this clonotype with many counts. The chain has TRBV20-1 and TRBJ2-3, with 7 positions matching TRBD2. CDR3 length: 14 residues. Germline loops: CDR1 DFQATT, CDR2 SNEGSKA (reference sequence). The ends lost 3 bases at V and 8 bases at J; junction bases unmatched: 11. In DNA form, the CDR3 reads TGCAGTGCTAGTGAGGCGGGAGATAGCGGTACGCAGTATTTT. Encoded protein: CSASEAGDSGTQYF.

This clonotype was observed at least ten times. This chain links TRBV4-2 with TRBJ2-1; D call uncertain. Germline V gene sequence: CDR1 LGHNA, CDR2 YNFKEQ. Trimming took 0 bases from V and 7 from J, leaving 1 base between them. The CDR3 extends over 11 amino acids. This chain's CDR3 is CASSQENEQFF. CDR3 DNA: TGTGCCAGCAGCCAAGAGAATGAGCAGTTCTTC.

This clonotype was seen many times. This CDR3 reads CASSLNGGRQKMYGYTF. The CDR3 DNA is TGCGCCAGCAGCCTAAACGGGGGGCGTCAAAAAATGTATGGCTACACCTTC. V is TRBV5-1 and J is TRBJ1-2, with D possibly TRBD1 on 6 matching bases. CDR1 and CDR2 from the germline V gene are SGHRS and YFSETQ. The germline V and J ends were trimmed by 4 bases and 5 bases, with 24 bases remaining between them. The CDR3 runs to 17 residues.

The chain carries TRBV6-5 and TRBJ2-5, with TRBD2 matching over 12 bases. This CDR3 has 17 residues. J gave up 1 base and V 2 bases, and 5 bases lay outside the gene matches. CDR1 is MNHEY and CDR2 is SVGAGI in the germline V gene. The CDR3 bases are TGTGCCAGCAGTTACATCGGACTAGCGGGATCCCAAGAGACCCAGTACTTC. Translation gives CASSYIGLAGSQETQYF.

The sample holds many counts of this clonotype. This chain uses TRBV3-1 with TRBJ2-1, with D hard to call. V lost 1 base to trimming and J lost 3 bases, with 10 bases between them. Germline V lookup: CDR1 LGHDT, CDR2 YNNKEL (reference sequence). The CDR3 runs to 15 residues. This CDR3 is CASSQVPIVYNEQFF. In DNA, the CDR3 is TGTGCCAGCAGCCAAGTGCCCATAGTCTACAATGAGCAGTTCTTC.

Comment on this clonotype: A read error may produce the germline difference seen at one junction end. The CDR3 DNA is TGCGCCAGCCGCCCCCGGGGGGATAGCTTCTACAATGGGCAGTTCTTC. Its protein product is CASRPRGDSFYNGQFF. The V call is TRBV5-1, the J call TRBJ2-1; 7 bases fit TRBD2. Germline CDR1 SGHRS, CDR2 YFSETQ. The length of the CDR3 is 16 residues.

The rearrangement joins TRBV7-6 to TRBJ2-3; no clear D. Germline CDR1 reads SGHVS; CDR2 reads FNYEAQ. This CDR3 region has 16 residues. Trimming cost V 2 bases and J 0 bases, with 12 bases left between them. CDR3 nucleotide sequence: TGTGCCAGCAGCTTATACGGGCAAACGAGCACAGATACGCAGTATTTT. This codes for CASSLYGQTSTDTQYF.

This clonotype was observed many times. This chain uses TRBV5-1 with TRBJ2-2; weak D call: TRBD1 (6 bases). The CDR3 length is 14 residues. V lost 4 bases and J lost 6, with 13 bases in between. Looked up from germline, CDR1 is SGHRS and CDR2 is YFSETQ. This CDR3 reads CASSPVQGSGELFF. The DNA of the CDR3 is TGCGCCAGCAGCCCAGTACAGGGCTCCGGGGAGCTGTTTTTT.

The chain has TRBV28 and TRBJ2-1, with a tentative D call TRBD1 (6 bases). CDR3 length: 14 amino acids. The V gene lost 2 bases and the J gene lost 6 bases, with 11 bases spanning the gap. Germline V gives CDR1 MDHEN, CDR2 SYDVKM. The CDR3 region has the DNA TGTGCCAGCAGTTTAGGCAGGGGCGTCAATGAGCAGTTCTTC. Protein product: CASSLGRGVNEQFF.

CDR3 bases: TGTGCCATCAGTGGGACTAGCTTTGACTCCTACAATGAGCAGTTCTTC. It yields the protein CAISGTSFDSYNEQFF. J is TRBJ2-1 and V is TRBV10-3, with 8 bases that match TRBD2. J gave up 0 bases and V 4 bases, and 5 bases lay outside the gene matches. This CDR3 region has 16 residues. Germline CDR1 ENHRY, CDR2 SYGVKD.

This clonotype was observed a few times. The rearrangement links TRBV12-3 or TRBV12-4 to TRBJ2-1; D assignment may be TRBD1 or TRBD2 (5 bases each). V shed 6 bases and J shed 10 bases, with 25 bases lying between them. The CDR3 runs to 16 residues. The CDR3, as DNA: TGTGCCAGCAGCCGAGGCGTCGGGACCTTCTCGATGGAGCAGTTCTTC. Residues: CASSRGVGTFSMEQFF.

This clonotype was counted only a few times. The CDR3 nucleotides are TGTGCCAGCAGCCAAGATTTCGTCGGGGGAGGAGAGACCCAGTACTTC. Protein sequence: CASSQDFVGGGETQYF. The rearrangement links TRBV3-1 to TRBJ2-5, with a tentative D call TRBD2 (6 bases). Germline loops: CDR1 LGHDT, CDR2 YNNKEL (reference sequence). The CDR3 consists of 16 residues. The V and J ends lost 0 bases and 4 bases respectively, with 15 bases between them.

V and J are TRBV6-5 and TRBJ2-3; 8 bases are a match to TRBD2. The CDR3 has 16 amino acids. V shed 0 bases, J shed 2 bases, and the junction held 4 bases outside the gene matches. CDR1 and CDR2 from the germline V gene are MNHEY and SVGAGI. CDR3 coding DNA: TGTGCCAGCAGTTACTCTAGCGGGACCCTCACAGATACGCAGTATTTT. The encoded protein is CASSYSSGTLTDTQYF.

This clonotype was seen more than once but under ten times. The rearrangement uses TRBV29-1 and TRBJ1-2; 7 nucleotides agree with TRBD1. The CDR3 has 13 residues. J lost 5 bases, V lost 4 bases, and 7 bases had no gene match. From germline, CDR1 is SQVTM and CDR2 ANQGSEA. This chain's CDR3 is CSVALTTGYGYTF. The CDR3 DNA reads TGCAGCGTTGCCCTAACGACAGGGTATGGCTACACCTTC.

The genes are TRBV7-7 and TRBJ2-2, with 7 positions matching TRBD2. Germline V CDR1 and CDR2: SSHAT, FNYEAQ (reference sequence). The CDR3 is 17 amino acids. V shed 3 bases, J shed 3 bases, and the junction held 10 bases outside the gene matches. CDR3 residues: CASSFFPAGADTGELFF. CDR3 nucleotide sequence: TGTGCCAGCAGCTTTTTCCCCGCGGGAGCGGACACCGGGGAGCTGTTTTTT.

This clonotype was recorded a few times. The chain links TRBV5-5 to TRBJ2-7; D is undetermined. Looked up from germline, CDR1 is SGHKS and CDR2 is YYEKEE (reference sequence). The germline V and J ends were trimmed by 0 bases and 1 base, with 11 bases remaining between them. The CDR3 has 15 residues. The CDR3 loop reads CASSLGTTPSYEQYF. The DNA for the CDR3 is TGTGCCAGCAGCTTGGGGACGACTCCTTCCTACGAGCAGTACTTC.

The V gene is TRBV15, the J gene TRBJ1-1, with D unresolved. The CDR3 is made up of 13 amino acids. Germline V gives CDR1 LNHNV, CDR2 YYDKDF (reference sequence). Trimming removed 5 bases from V and 1 base from J, with 8 bases in between. The CDR3, as DNA: TGTGCCACCAGCCCCCGCGCGAACACTGAAGCTTTCTTT. Residues: CATSPRANTEAFF.